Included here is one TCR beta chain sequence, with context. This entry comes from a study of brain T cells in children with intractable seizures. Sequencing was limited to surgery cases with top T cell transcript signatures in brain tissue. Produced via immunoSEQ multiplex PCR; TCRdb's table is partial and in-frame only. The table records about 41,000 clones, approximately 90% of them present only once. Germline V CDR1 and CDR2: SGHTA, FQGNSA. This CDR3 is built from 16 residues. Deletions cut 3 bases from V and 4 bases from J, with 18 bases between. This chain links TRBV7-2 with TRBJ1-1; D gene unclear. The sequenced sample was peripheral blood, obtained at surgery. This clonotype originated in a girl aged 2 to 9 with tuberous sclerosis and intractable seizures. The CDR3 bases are TGTGCCAGCAGCTTGTCGCGACGGACCCCCCGCACTGAAGCTTTCTTT. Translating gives CASSLSRRTPRTEAFF.